Below are 19 T cell receptor beta chains sequenced from a single sample in a study of shared clonotypes between healthy human individuals. The protocol was immunoSEQ multiplex PCR, while the TCRdb copy is restricted to in-frame clones and leaves out a portion. The sample yields approximately 2.1 million clones, approximately 93% seen once. Sequenced input: naive CD4+ T cells from PBMCs. Described subset: CD45RA+ positively selected. The receptors stem from a man aged 18 to 29 in good health. Some clones in this sample may be carry-over from other donors' samples.

The gene calls are TRBV19 and TRBJ1-1; TRBD1 is a possible D gene (5 bases). CDR3 size: 14 residues. The germline CDR1 and CDR2 sequences are LNHDA and SQIVND (reference sequence). The germline V and J ends were trimmed by 6 bases and 0 bases, with 11 bases remaining between them. CDR3 amino acids: CASRAGRLNTEAFF. In DNA, the CDR3 is TGTGCCAGTAGGGCGGGACGGCTGAACACTGAAGCTTTCTTT.

Here the CDR3 reads CASSFRSPGRDEQFF. CDR3 DNA sequence: TGTGCCAGCAGCTTTAGGTCGCCGGGGCGTGATGAGCAGTTCTTC. The V call is TRBV11-2, the J call TRBJ2-1; D tentatively fits TRBD1 or TRBD2 (5 bases each). The V and J ends lost 3 bases and 8 bases respectively, with 17 bases between them. The CDR3 sequence is 15 residues long. The germline gives CDR1 SGHAT, CDR2 FQNNGV.

V usage is TRBV9 and J usage is TRBJ2-2; the D call may be TRBD1 or TRBD2 (5 bases each). With 1 base removed from V and 4 bases from J, the gap between germline ends came to 14 bases. The germline gives CDR1 SGDLS, CDR2 YYNGEE. CDR3 length: 16 amino acids. The DNA for the CDR3 is TGTGCCAGCAGCGTAATTGAGGGGAGTAGCACCGGGGAGCTGTTTTTT. Its protein is CASSVIEGSSTGELFF.

The V gene is TRBV7-9, the J gene TRBJ2-7; a possible D gene is TRBD2 (5 bases). Trimming removed 8 bases from V and 0 bases from J, with 8 bases in between. CDR1 is SEHNR and CDR2 is FQNEAQ in the germline V gene (reference sequence). The CDR3 totals 12 residues. CDR3: CASGRGSYEQYF. CDR3 coding DNA: TGTGCCAGCGGACGGGGCTCCTACGAGCAGTACTTC.

This sequence joins TRBV7-3 and TRBJ2-2; D might be TRBD1 (6 bases). V lost 1 base, J lost 2 bases, and 17 bases lay in between. The CDR3 length is 18 residues. Germline V gene sequence: CDR1 SGHTA, CDR2 FQGTGA. The CDR3 DNA is TGTGCCAGCAGCTTAAGGGGGCGGCCCTCCCAAAACACCGGGGAGCTGTTTTTT. Translated: CASSLRGRPSQNTGELFF. The full variable domain, in which reference TRBV7-3 and TRBJ2-2 provide the parts outside the CDR3, is GAGVSQTPSNKVTEKGKYVELRCDPISGHTALYWYRQSLGQGPEFLIYFQGTGAADDSGLPNDRFFAVRPEGSVSTLKIQRTERGDSAVYLCASSLRGRPSQNTGELFFGEGSRLTVL.

This sequence joins TRBV27 and TRBJ2-3, with D maybe TRBD1 (6 bases). The CDR3 is 14 residues long. V shed 3 bases and J shed 3 bases, with 10 bases lying between them. Per germline, CDR1 MNHEY and CDR2 SMNVEV (reference sequence). CDR3 sequence reads: CASSFYQGTDTQYF. The CDR3 DNA reads TGTGCCAGCAGTTTCTACCAGGGGACAGATACGCAGTATTTT.

The chain carries TRBV6-6 and TRBJ1-2; tentative D call: TRBD1 (5 bases). V was pared by 2 bases and J by 5 bases, with 12 bases between. The CDR3 loop spans 14 amino acids. CDR1 MNHNY and CDR2 SVGAGI come from the germline V gene (reference sequence). The CDR3 DNA follows: TGTGCCAGCAGTTACCGCGGGGCACTTTATGGCTACACCTTC. Its protein is CASSYRGALYGYTF.

V and J are TRBV6-6 and TRBJ2-7; D unclear. CDR1 MNHNY and CDR2 SVGAGI come from the germline V gene (reference sequence). This CDR3 contains 14 residues. V lost 0 bases and J lost 3, with 9 bases in between. The CDR3 region is CASSYSDTGYEQYF. Written as DNA, the CDR3 is TGTGCCAGCAGTTACTCAGACACGGGCTACGAGCAGTACTTC.

This sequence joins TRBV6-5 and TRBJ1-2, with unresolved D. There are 12 residues in the CDR3. V was cut by 5 bases and J by 5 bases, with 9 bases left in between. CDR1 MNHEY and CDR2 SVGAGI come from the germline V gene. This chain's CDR3 is CASSNEIYGYTF. In DNA form, the CDR3 reads TGTGCCAGCAGTAACGAGATTTATGGCTACACCTTC.

The chain combines TRBV10-3 with TRBJ1-3, with 8 bases lining up with TRBD1. The CDR3 sequence is 15 residues long. The germline V gene encodes CDR1 ENHRY and CDR2 SYGVKD. V dropped 3 bases and J dropped 4; count of bases not matched to a gene: 5. The CDR3 sequence is CAISDLRGQGNTIYF. The CDR3 DNA follows: TGTGCCATCAGTGACCTCAGGGGGCAAGGAAACACCATATATTTT.

The rearrangement joins TRBV19 to TRBJ2-1; TRBD2 agrees at 11 bases. The CDR3 loop spans 15 amino acids. The V segment lost 3 bases and the J segment 7 bases; nucleotides outside the gene matches: 5. Germline V gives CDR1 LNHDA, CDR2 SQIVND (reference sequence). The CDR3 nucleotides read TGTGCCAGTAGTATGGCGTCTAGCGGGAGGAATGAGCAGTTCTTC. Residues: CASSMASSGRNEQFF.

Details on this clone: Other nucleotide sequences from this sample produce the same CDR3. The V call is TRBV9, the J call TRBJ2-1, with a possible D match to TRBD2 (5 bases). The ends were cut back, 3 bases at V and 0 bases at J, with 10 bases in the middle. This CDR3 contains 15 residues. In germline, CDR1 is SGDLS, CDR2 YYNGEE. CDR3 protein: CASSASGHSYNEQFF. The DNA for the CDR3 is TGTGCCAGCAGCGCAAGCGGTCACTCCTACAATGAGCAGTTCTTC.

The chain couples TRBV2 to TRBJ2-3; 14 bases match TRBD2. After removal of 5 bases from V and 2 bases from J, the junction contained 6 bases not matched to a gene. The CDR3 has 17 residues. The germline V gene encodes CDR1 SNHLY and CDR2 FYNNEI. The CDR3 bases are TGTGCCAGCAGTTGGACTAGCGGGAGGACCTTCACAGATACGCAGTATTTT. Its protein is CASSWTSGRTFTDTQYF.

Notes on this clone: Other DNA sequences from this sample encode an identical CDR3 as well. The chain couples TRBV5-6 to TRBJ2-2; 7 bases are a match to TRBD2. CDR1 SGHDT and CDR2 YYEEEE come from the germline V gene. This CDR3 comprises 15 residues. With V trimmed by 2 bases and J by 4 bases, 5 bases remained unmatched. CDR3: CASSFGGRGTGELFF. Written as DNA, the CDR3 is TGTGCCAGCAGCTTTGGAGGGAGGGGCACCGGGGAGCTGTTTTTT.

This clone was detected once. The rearrangement uses TRBV4-3 and TRBJ2-7, with 9 bases fitting TRBD1. The V gene end was trimmed by 0 bases and the J gene end by 7 bases; junction bases not matched to a gene: 4. CDR3 length: 14 amino acids. Germline loops: CDR1 LGHNA, CDR2 YSLEER. Here the CDR3 reads CASSQEQGAREQYF. CDR3 nucleotides: TGCGCCAGCAGCCAAGAACAGGGGGCAAGGGAGCAGTACTTC.

The V gene is TRBV5-6, the J gene TRBJ2-1, with no clear D. The ends were cut back, 4 bases at V and 12 bases at J, with 20 bases in the middle. Germline values: CDR1 SGHDT, CDR2 YYEEEE. This CDR3 has 14 amino acids. The CDR3 sequence is CASSRRPVGGRQFF. DNA of the CDR3: TGTGCCAGCAGCCGGCGGCCGGTTGGTGGTAGGCAGTTCTTC. Combining the CDR3 with reference TRBV5-6 and TRBJ2-1 gives the whole variable domain DAGVTQSPTHLIKTRGQQVTLRCSPKSGHDTVSWYQQALGQGPQFIFQYYEEEERQRGNFPDRFSGHQFPNYSSELNVNALLLGDSALYLCASSRRPVGGRQFFGPGTRLTVL.

Points on this clone: This sample also contains other DNA sequences that code for the same CDR3. This chain uses TRBV20-1 with TRBJ2-5; D is unclear. The V end was cut by 3 bases, the J end by 1 base, with 3 bases between. This CDR3 spans 11 amino acids. The germline V gene has CDR1 DFQATT and CDR2 SNEGSKA (reference sequence). The CDR3 sequence: CSARGQETQYF. The CDR3 bases are TGCAGTGCTAGGGGCCAAGAGACCCAGTACTTC.

The gene calls are TRBV7-9 and TRBJ1-3, with unresolved D. The CDR3 runs 16 residues. Germline loops: CDR1 SEHNR, CDR2 FQNEAQ (reference sequence). V was clipped by 1 base and J by 1 base, with 11 bases between them. The CDR3: CASSLGLGQSGNTIYF. In nucleotides, the CDR3 is TGTGCCAGCAGCTTAGGGCTCGGGCAGTCTGGAAACACCATATATTTT.

The chain links TRBV19 to TRBJ2-2; 10 nucleotides agree with TRBD2. V was clipped by 2 bases and J by 4 bases; unmatched bases: 7. The CDR3 runs to 17 residues. Germline CDR1 reads LNHDA; CDR2 reads SQIVND (reference sequence). CDR3 DNA: TGTGCCAGTAGTATACGGACTAGCGGAACGGGCACCGGGGAGCTGTTTTTT. Its protein is CASSIRTSGTGTGELFF. The full variable domain, rest sourced from reference TRBV19 and TRBJ2-2, is DGGITQSPKYLFRKEGQNVTLSCEQNLNHDAMYWYRQDPGQGLRLIYYSQIVNDFQKGDIAEGYSVSREKKESFPLTVTSAQKNPTAFYLCASSIRTSGTGTGELFFGEGSRLTVL.